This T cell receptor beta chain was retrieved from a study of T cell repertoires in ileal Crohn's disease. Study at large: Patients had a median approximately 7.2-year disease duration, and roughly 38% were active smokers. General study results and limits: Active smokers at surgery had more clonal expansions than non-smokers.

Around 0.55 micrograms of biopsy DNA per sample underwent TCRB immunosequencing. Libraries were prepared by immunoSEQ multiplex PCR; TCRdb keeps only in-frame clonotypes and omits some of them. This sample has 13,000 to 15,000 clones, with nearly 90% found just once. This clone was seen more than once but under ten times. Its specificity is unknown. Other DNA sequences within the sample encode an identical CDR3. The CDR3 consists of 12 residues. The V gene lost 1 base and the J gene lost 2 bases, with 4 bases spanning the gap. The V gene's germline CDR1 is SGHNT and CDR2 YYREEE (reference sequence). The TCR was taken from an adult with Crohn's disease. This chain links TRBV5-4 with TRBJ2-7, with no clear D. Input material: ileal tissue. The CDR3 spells CASSLQTYEQYF. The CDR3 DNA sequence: TGTGCCAGCAGCTTGCAGACCTACGAGCAGTACTTC. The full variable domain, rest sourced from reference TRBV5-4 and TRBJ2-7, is ETGVTQSPTHLIKTRGQQVTLRCSSQSGHNTVSWYQQALGQGPQFIFQYYREEENGRGNFPPRFSGLQFPNYSSELNVNALELDDSALYLCASSLQTYEQYFGPGTRLTVT.